The sequence of this T cell receptor beta chain was determined in a study of PD-L1 blockade in urothelial cancer. Looking at the study overall: Men with urothelial cancer arising in the bladder made up about 85% of the roughly 29 patients.

Per the germline V gene, CDR1 is LGHNA and CDR2 is YNFKEQ. Trimming left V 0 bases short and J 8 bases short, with 16 bases between. The CDR3 sequence is 15 residues long. This table comes from immunoSEQ multiplex PCR, and its TCRdb copy is limited to in-frame clones, with some not included. The repertoire includes some 97,000 clones, around 90% of them detected once, and 0.7% to 0.95% sits in the top ten. This material consisted of PBMCs, taken around atezolizumab (anti-PD-L1) treatment. V gene TRBV4-2 combines with J gene TRBJ1-2; D not certain. This receptor was obtained from a woman of 80 years or more with urothelial cancer. CDR3 loop: CASSQEKGWGVGYTF. In DNA form, the CDR3 reads TGTGCCAGCAGCCAAGAAAAAGGCTGGGGAGTGGGCTACACCTTC.